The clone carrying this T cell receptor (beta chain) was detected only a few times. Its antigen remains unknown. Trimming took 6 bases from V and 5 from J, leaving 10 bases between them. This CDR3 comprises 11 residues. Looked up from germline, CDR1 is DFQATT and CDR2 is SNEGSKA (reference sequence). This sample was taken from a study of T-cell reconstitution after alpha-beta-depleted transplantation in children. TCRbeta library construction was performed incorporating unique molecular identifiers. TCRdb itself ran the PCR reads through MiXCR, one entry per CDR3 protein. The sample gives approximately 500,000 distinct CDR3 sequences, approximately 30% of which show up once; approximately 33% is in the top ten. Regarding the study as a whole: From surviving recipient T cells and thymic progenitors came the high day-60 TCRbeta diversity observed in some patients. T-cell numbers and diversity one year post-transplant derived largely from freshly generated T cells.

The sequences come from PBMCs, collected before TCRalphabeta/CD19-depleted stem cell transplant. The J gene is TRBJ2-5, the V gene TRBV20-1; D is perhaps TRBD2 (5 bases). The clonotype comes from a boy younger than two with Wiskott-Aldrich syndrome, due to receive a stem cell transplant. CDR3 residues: CSAPRRETQYF. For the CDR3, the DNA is TGCAGTGCGCCGAGGAGGGAGACCCAGTACTTC.